This TCR beta chain came from a study of blood T cell repertoires in COVID-19. Background on the study: The United States, Italy and Spain supplied acute and convalescent COVID-19 samples.

The cohort comprised adults aged 18 to 89 years residing in about 25 US areas. The data were produced by immunoSEQ multiplex PCR, yet TCRdb's version contains in-frame clones alone and is incomplete. This table holds 310,000 or so clones, approximately 90% found once. This sequence was found in a woman in her twenties or thirties who had recovered from COVID-19. The sample was PBMCs or T cells enriched from blood (not recorded which).

The CDR3 DNA reads TGCAGCGTCTCACTAGCGGGAGGGCCTAGTGAGCAGTTCTTC. It codes for CSVSLAGGPSEQFF. The chain has TRBV29-1 and TRBJ2-1; 13 nucleotides line up with TRBD2. CDR1 and CDR2 (germline): SQVTM, ANQGSEA. V shed 6 bases, J shed 9 bases, and the junction held 8 bases outside the gene matches. The CDR3 is 14 amino acids.